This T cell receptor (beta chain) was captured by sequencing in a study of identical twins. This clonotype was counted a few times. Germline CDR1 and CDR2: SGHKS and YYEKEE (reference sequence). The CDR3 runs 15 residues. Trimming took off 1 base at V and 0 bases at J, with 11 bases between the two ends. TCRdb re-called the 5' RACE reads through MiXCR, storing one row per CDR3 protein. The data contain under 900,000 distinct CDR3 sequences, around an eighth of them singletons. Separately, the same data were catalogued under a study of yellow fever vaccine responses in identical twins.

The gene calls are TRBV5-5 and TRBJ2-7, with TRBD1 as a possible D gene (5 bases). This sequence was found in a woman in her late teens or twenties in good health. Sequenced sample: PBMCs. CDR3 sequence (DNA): TGTGCCAGCAGCTTGCGTAACCAGGGCTCCTACGAGCAGTACGTC. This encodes CASSLRNQGSYEQYV.